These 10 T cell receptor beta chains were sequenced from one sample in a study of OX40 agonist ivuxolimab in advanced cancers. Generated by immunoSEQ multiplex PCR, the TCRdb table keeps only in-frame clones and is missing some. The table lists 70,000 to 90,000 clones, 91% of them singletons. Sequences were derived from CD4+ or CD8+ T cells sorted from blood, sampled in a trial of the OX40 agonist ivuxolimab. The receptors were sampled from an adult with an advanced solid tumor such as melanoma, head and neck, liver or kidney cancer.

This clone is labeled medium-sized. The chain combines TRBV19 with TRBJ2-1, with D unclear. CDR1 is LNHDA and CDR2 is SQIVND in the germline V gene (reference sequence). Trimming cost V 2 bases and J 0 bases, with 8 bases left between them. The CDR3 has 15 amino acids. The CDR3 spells CASSIMRGSYNEQFF. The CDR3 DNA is TGTGCCAGTAGTATAATGCGTGGCTCCTACAATGAGCAGTTCTTC.

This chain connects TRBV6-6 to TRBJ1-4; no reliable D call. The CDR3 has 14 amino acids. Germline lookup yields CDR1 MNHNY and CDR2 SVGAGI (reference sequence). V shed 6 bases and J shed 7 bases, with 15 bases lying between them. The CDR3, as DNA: TGTGCCAGCAGCAAGAATGTTCGGCGTGAAAAACTGTTTTTT. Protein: CASSKNVRREKLFF.

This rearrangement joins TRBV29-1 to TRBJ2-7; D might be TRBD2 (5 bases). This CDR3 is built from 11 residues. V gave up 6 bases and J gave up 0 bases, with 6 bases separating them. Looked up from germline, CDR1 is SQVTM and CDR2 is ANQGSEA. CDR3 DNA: TGCAGCGTGGGGAGCTCCTACGAGCAGTACTTC. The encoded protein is CSVGSSYEQYF.

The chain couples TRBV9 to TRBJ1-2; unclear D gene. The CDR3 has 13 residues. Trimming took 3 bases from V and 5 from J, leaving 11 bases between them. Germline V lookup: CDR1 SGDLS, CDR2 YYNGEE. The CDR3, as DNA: TGTGCCAGCAGCGCGGGCGGTATATATGGCTACACCTTC. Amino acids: CASSAGGIYGYTF.

The CDR3 bases are TGTGCCAGCACCAGCTTGTCCAGGGGGCCTGATGGCTACACCTTC. Amino acids: CASTSLSRGPDGYTF. V is TRBV6-6 and J is TRBJ1-2; the match to TRBD1 covers 8 bases. V gave up 7 bases and J gave up 6 bases; unmatched junction bases: 13. The CDR3 runs 15 residues. Germline values: CDR1 MNHNY, CDR2 SVGAGI (reference sequence).

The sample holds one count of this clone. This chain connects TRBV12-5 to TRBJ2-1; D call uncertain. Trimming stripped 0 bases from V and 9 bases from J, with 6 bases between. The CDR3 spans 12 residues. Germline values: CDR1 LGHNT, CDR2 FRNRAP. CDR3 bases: TGTGCTAGTGGTTTGGTATTCGGTGAGCAGTTCTTC. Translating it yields CASGLVFGEQFF.

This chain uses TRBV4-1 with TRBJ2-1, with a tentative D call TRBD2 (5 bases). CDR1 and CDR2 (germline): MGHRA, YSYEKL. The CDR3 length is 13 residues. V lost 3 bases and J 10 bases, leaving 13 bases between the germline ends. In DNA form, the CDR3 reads TGCGCCAGCAGCCAGGATTGGGAGCGCGAGCAGTTCTTC. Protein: CASSQDWEREQFF.

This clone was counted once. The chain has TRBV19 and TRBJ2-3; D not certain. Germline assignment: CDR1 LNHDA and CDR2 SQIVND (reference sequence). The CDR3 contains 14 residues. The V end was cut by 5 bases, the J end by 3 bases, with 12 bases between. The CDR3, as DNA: TGTGCCAGTAGTCAGCTGAGGTTAACAGATACGCAGTATTTT. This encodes CASSQLRLTDTQYF. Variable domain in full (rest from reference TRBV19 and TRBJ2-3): DGGITQSPKYLFRKEGQNVTLSCEQNLNHDAMYWYRQDPGQGLRLIYYSQIVNDFQKGDIAEGYSVSREKKESFPLTVTSAQKNPTAFYLCASSQLRLTDTQYFGPGTRLTVL.

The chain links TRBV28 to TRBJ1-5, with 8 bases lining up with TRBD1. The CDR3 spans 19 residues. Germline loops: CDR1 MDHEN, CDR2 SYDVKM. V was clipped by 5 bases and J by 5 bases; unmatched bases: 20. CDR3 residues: CASSKGRAFYRGYYQPQHF. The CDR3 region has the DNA TGTGCCAGCAGTAAAGGGAGAGCCTTCTACAGGGGGTACTATCAGCCCCAGCATTTT.

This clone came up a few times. CDR3 residues: CASSSTGAGNQPQHF. The CDR3 bases are TGTGCCAGCTCCTCGACGGGGGCTGGCAATCAGCCCCAGCATTTT. The rearrangement joins TRBV28 to TRBJ1-5; maybe TRBD1 (6 bases). The CDR3 covers 15 residues. The germline V and J ends were trimmed by 8 bases and 2 bases, with 16 bases remaining between them. Germline V gene lookup returns CDR1 MDHEN and CDR2 SYDVKM.